This passage covers 10 T cell receptor beta chains from one sample sequenced in a study of CD8 T cells in ankylosing spondylitis. General study results and limits: Seemingly distinctive of ankylosing spondylitis blood was a TCR beta motif formed by eight highly homologous variants.

These TCRs are of unknown antigen specificity. TCRdb processed the 5' RACE reads anew with MiXCR; each CDR3 protein has one entry. The sample has about 450,000 distinct CDR3 sequences, 25% to 30% seen once; the top ten hold approximately 1%. Sequencing was carried out using blood, either unsorted or a sorted T cell fraction (not recorded which). Receptor source: a male donor with ankylosing spondylitis.

The chain combines TRBV7-9 with TRBJ2-5; 7 bases fit TRBD2. The CDR3 is made up of 16 amino acids. Trimming at V came to 7 bases and at J to 2 bases, leaving 13 bases not matched to a gene. Germline V gene data show CDR1 as SEHNR and CDR2 as FQNEAQ (reference sequence). DNA for the CDR3: TGTGCCAGCACCGAGCGACCCGGAGCGGGGCAAGAGACCCAGTACTTC. Protein product: CASTERPGAGQETQYF.

This clonotype has just a few counts. The gene calls are TRBV11-3 and TRBJ2-5; 9 nucleotides line up with TRBD2. Trimming removed 3 bases from V and 2 bases from J; junction bases left unmatched: 4. This CDR3 has 15 amino acids. Germline lookup yields CDR1 SGHNT and CDR2 YENEEA. CDR3 sequence (DNA): TGTGCCAGCAGCTTGGCTAGCGGGGCACAAGAGACCCAGTACTTC. Its translation: CASSLASGAQETQYF.

This chain connects TRBV10-3 to TRBJ2-7, with TRBD1 matching over 9 bases. J gave up 6 bases and V 7 bases, and 16 bases lay outside the gene matches. The CDR3 spans 16 residues. The germline CDR1 and CDR2 sequences are ENHRY and SYGVKD. The CDR3 DNA is TGTGCCATCAACTCATTAACAGGGGGCGCGGACGGCGAGCAGTACTTC. Its protein is CAINSLTGGADGEQYF.

The chain employs TRBV4-2 and TRBJ2-1; TRBD2 matches at 12 bases. The V and J ends lost 1 base and 4 bases, in that order; junction bases with no gene match: 2. The CDR3 has 16 amino acids. Looked up from germline, CDR1 is LGHNA and CDR2 is YNFKEQ. This CDR3 reads CASSQATSGSYNEQFF. The CDR3 bases are TGTGCCAGCAGCCAAGCGACTAGCGGGAGTTACAATGAGCAGTTCTTC.

This clonotype was counted between two and nine times. The chain links TRBV12-3 or TRBV12-4 to TRBJ2-3; 12 positions match TRBD2. The trim removed 6 bases at V and 6 bases at J, leaving 7 bases unmatched. CDR3 length equals 15 residues. DNA of the CDR3: TGTGCCAGCAGCCTGAGACTAGCGGGAGTCGATACGCAGTATTTT. It yields the protein CASSLRLAGVDTQYF.

The rearrangement uses TRBV12-3 or TRBV12-4 and TRBJ1-5, with unresolved D. The ends were cut back, 7 bases at V and 1 base at J, with 8 bases in the middle. CDR3 length: 13 amino acids. The CDR3 region is CASTEQSNQPQHF. For the CDR3, the DNA is TGTGCCAGCACGGAACAGAGCAATCAGCCCCAGCATTTT.

In its sample, this clonotype was seen a few times. This CDR3 reads CASSETGRLAFF. The CDR3, as DNA: TGTGCCAGCAGTGAGACAGGGCGGCTAGCTTTCTTT. This chain joins TRBV2 and TRBJ1-1, with 7 bases aligning to TRBD1. The germline CDR1 and CDR2 sequences are SNHLY and FYNNEI. This CDR3 spans 12 amino acids. V trimming: 3 bases; J trimming: 10 bases; junction bases outside the gene matches: 5.

The table lists this clonotype with a few counts. The V gene is TRBV7-8, the J gene TRBJ2-7, with 9 bases that match TRBD2. The CDR3 extends over 18 amino acids. Germline CDR1 SGHVS, CDR2 FQNEAQ. Trimming cost V 0 bases and J 3 bases; bases outside gene matches: 12. CDR3 nucleotides: TGTGCCAGCAGCTTAGCCCCTTGGGTAGCGGGAGTACTCTACGAGCAGTACGTC. Its translation is CASSLAPWVAGVLYEQYV.

This clonotype was counted a single time. The chain employs TRBV29-1 and TRBJ2-1; 7 bases align to TRBD2. The V and J ends lost 8 bases and 2 bases, in that order; junction bases with no gene match: 9. Germline V gives CDR1 SQVTM, CDR2 ANQGSEA. The CDR3 runs to 14 residues. In nucleotides, the CDR3 is TGCAGCTCCAGGACTAGTCCAGCCTACAATGAGCAGTTCTTC. It specifies CSSRTSPAYNEQFF.

The chain carries TRBV5-1 and TRBJ2-1, with a tentative D call TRBD2 (5 bases). CDR1 is SGHRS and CDR2 is YFSETQ in the germline V gene. The ends were cut back, 0 bases at V and 2 bases at J, with 15 bases in the middle. CDR3 length equals 17 residues. CDR3 residues: CASSLVLAGSPYNEQFF. CDR3 DNA: TGCGCCAGCAGCTTGGTCCTAGCTGGGAGTCCCTACAATGAGCAGTTCTTC.